This record concerns one TCR beta chain sequence. This clonotype was counted between two and nine times. Its antigen remains undetermined. No clone much larger than this one lies a single base away; base qualities are absent. This sample was taken from a study of CD8 T cells in ankylosing spondylitis (dated by TCRdb to 2016 to 2017). In terms of the full investigation: T cell receptor beta repertoires were profiled in healthy donors and ankylosing spondylitis patients so that disease-linked TCR variants could be found. The full study cohort comprised about 23 ankylosing spondylitis patients and 85 to 120 healthy donors. Samples of peripheral blood were taken, and for ankylosing spondylitis patients, synovial fluid was collected as well.

Broader findings and caveats from the paper: Some TCR beta motif variants had previously been reported in synovial fluid and blood of reactive arthritis patients, which suggested common disease-initiation mechanisms. A TCR beta motif made up of several highly homologous amino acid variants appeared to be characteristic of blood from ankylosing spondylitis patients. The disease-linked clones were reported as significantly enriched in matched synovial fluid samples from ankylosing spondylitis patients. The disease-linked clones showed a CD8+ phenotype and occurred at relatively low frequencies in peripheral blood.

Sequencing used an Illumina HiSeq 2500. TCR beta libraries were prepared by quantitative 5'-RACE with molecular barcodes. As for the authors' bioinformatics: A new computational method, built on a probabilistic model of VDJ rearrangement, was used to identify disease-linked TCR variants. Using fastp at Q25 and MiXCR, TCRdb reprocessed the public reads and kept productive beta chains. A single entry per CDR3 protein holds the most common genes and DNA from its merged rows. TCRdb, not the authors, supplied the V and J calls. Here the sample has 180,000 or so distinct CDR3 sequences; around a tenth occur a single time. Just under 30% of the sample rests with the top ten. The source is a male donor with ankylosing spondylitis or in good health (not recorded which). Sequenced sample: blood, either unsorted or a sorted T cell fraction (not recorded which).

The nucleotide sequence reads as follows: TGTGCCAGCAGCCCATCGGGAGATTCACCCCTCCACTTT. Its protein is CASSPSGDSPLHF. The chain is assembled from TRBV7-8 and TRBJ1-6, with no confidently assigned D gene. V is cut by 5 bases and J by 8 bases, and the space between the germline ends is 10 bases. Measured from the cysteine to the phenylalanine, the CDR3 is 13 residues long. Of the read, only the CDR3 DNA is kept; its 39 bases are in frame from base 1. CDR1 and CDR2, per the germline V gene, are SGHVS and FQNEAQ. The variable domain in full, with residues beyond the CDR3 obtained from the reference TRBV7-8 and TRBJ1-6 genes, is GAGVSQSPRYKVAKRGQDVALRCDPISGHVSLFWYQQALGQGPEFLTYFQNEAQLDKSGLPSDRFFAERPEGSVSTLKIQRTQQEDSAVYLCASSPSGDSPLHFGNGTRLTVT.